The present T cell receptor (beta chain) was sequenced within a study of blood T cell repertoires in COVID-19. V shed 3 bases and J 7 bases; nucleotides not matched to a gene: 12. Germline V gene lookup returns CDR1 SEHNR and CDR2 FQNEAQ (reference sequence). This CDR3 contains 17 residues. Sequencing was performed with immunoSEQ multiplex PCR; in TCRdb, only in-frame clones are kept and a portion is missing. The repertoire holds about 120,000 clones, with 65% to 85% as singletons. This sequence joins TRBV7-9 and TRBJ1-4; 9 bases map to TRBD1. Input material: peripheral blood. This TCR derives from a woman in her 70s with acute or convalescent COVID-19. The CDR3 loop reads CASSFPRGGQGGEKLFF. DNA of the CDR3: TGTGCCAGCAGCTTCCCGAGGGGGGGACAGGGAGGTGAAAAACTGTTTTTT.